Below, 13 T cell receptor beta chains from the same sample are listed, as sequenced in a study of T cells after yellow fever vaccination. TCRdb analysed the 5' RACE reads with MiXCR anew, one entry per CDR3 protein. The sample holds 120,000 or so distinct CDR3 sequences, over 12% seen once. Sequences were derived from CD8+ T cells sorted from PBMCs, sampled 5 days after the yellow fever booster vaccination. The source of these receptors is a man younger than 35 who received the YFV17D yellow fever vaccine.

The chain is built from TRBV6-5 and TRBJ1-2, with D maybe TRBD1 (6 bases). Germline V CDR1 and CDR2: MNHEY, SVGAGI. This CDR3 region has 14 residues. V gave up 3 bases and J gave up 4 bases, with 12 bases separating them. CDR3 coding DNA: TGTGCCAGCAGTTATCGGACAGCAAGCTATGGCTACACCTTC. Its translation: CASSYRTASYGYTF.

The table lists this clonotype with a few counts. The rearrangement links TRBV7-9 to TRBJ2-7; 11 nucleotides line up with TRBD1. Germline CDR1 SEHNR, CDR2 FQNEAQ (reference sequence). The length of the CDR3 is 15 residues. V shed 1 base and J 4 bases; nucleotides not matched to a gene: 3. The CDR3 sequence: CASSLVGQGAYEQYF. The CDR3 nucleotides are TGTGCCAGCAGCTTAGTCGGACAGGGGGCGTACGAGCAGTACTTC.

This clonotype was seen a handful of times. The chain has TRBV24-1 and TRBJ2-2; the match to TRBD1 covers 10 bases. Germline V gene lookup returns CDR1 KGHDR and CDR2 SFDVKD. The CDR3 contains 18 residues. Trimming removed 0 bases from V and 3 bases from J; junction bases left unmatched: 6. The DNA of the CDR3 is TGTGCCACCAGTGATTTGCCCGGGACAGGGGTGGACACCGGGGAGCTGTTTTTT. Translating it yields CATSDLPGTGVDTGELFF.

Many counts were recorded for this clonotype. The V gene is TRBV6-1, the J gene TRBJ2-3; D might be TRBD1 (6 bases). Germline-derived CDR1 and CDR2 are MNHNS and SASEGT. The V gene lost 5 bases and the J gene lost 2 bases, with 14 bases spanning the gap. CDR3 size: 15 residues. The CDR3 region has the DNA TGTGCCAGCAGTCCTCTACAGGGCTACACAGATACGCAGTATTTT. Residues: CASSPLQGYTDTQYF.

This clonotype was counted between two and nine times. The chain couples TRBV3-1 to TRBJ2-3; D is undetermined. Germline-derived CDR1 and CDR2 are LGHDT and YNNKEL (reference sequence). V was pared by 1 base and J by 2 bases, with 10 bases between. The CDR3 covers 15 residues. The CDR3 DNA sequence: TGTGCCAGCAGCCAAGTGGTTGGCCTCACAGATACGCAGTATTTT. It translates to CASSQVVGLTDTQYF.

The V and J genes are TRBV6-5 and TRBJ1-2, with 7 bases fitting TRBD1. Germline V lookup: CDR1 MNHEY, CDR2 SVGAGI. There are 13 residues in the CDR3. J was trimmed by 6 bases and V by 0 bases; bases with no gene match: 1. DNA of the CDR3: TGTGCCAGCAGTTACTCGACAGGGAATGGCTACACCTTC. Translation: CASSYSTGNGYTF.

This chain links TRBV5-6 with TRBJ2-5; D is uncertain. Looked up from germline, CDR1 is SGHDT and CDR2 is YYEEEE. The V end was cut by 2 bases, the J end by 1 base, with 9 bases between. There are 14 residues in the CDR3. CDR3 nucleotides: TGTGCCAGCAGCTTCCTGAGCTCCCAAGAGACCCAGTACTTC. Protein sequence: CASSFLSSQETQYF.

The chain carries TRBV30 and TRBJ2-5; the D gene could be TRBD1 or TRBD2 (5 bases each). V was cut by 8 bases and J by 5 bases, with 12 bases left in between. This CDR3 has 11 residues. Germline CDR1 is GTSNPN and CDR2 is SVGIG (reference sequence). The CDR3 DNA sequence: TGTGCCGGGGGATGGGCGGAGACCCAGTACTTC. This sequence encodes CAGGWAETQYF.

This clonotype was found a few times. This rearrangement joins TRBV9 to TRBJ2-1; no definite D call. CDR1 SGDLS and CDR2 YYNGEE come from the germline V gene. V gave up 3 bases and J gave up 4 bases, with 5 bases separating them. The CDR3 is 12 residues long. DNA for the CDR3: TGTGCCAGCAGCGCCGTTTACAATGAGCAGTTCTTC. Protein: CASSAVYNEQFF.

This clonotype has only a few counts. The chain uses TRBV6-2 or TRBV6-3 and TRBJ2-7, with 10 bases matching TRBD1. CDR1 and CDR2 (germline): MNHEY, SVGEGT. The CDR3 is 17 amino acids. V shed 4 bases and J 2 bases; nucleotides not matched to a gene: 11. Here the CDR3 DNA reads TGTGCCAGCAGTTTACCGGGACAGGGGTTTGCGGCCTACGAGCAGTACTTC. It is translated as CASSLPGQGFAAYEQYF.

The V gene is TRBV6-5, the J gene TRBJ2-7; TRBD2 is a possible D gene (5 bases). Germline CDR1 reads MNHEY; CDR2 reads SVGAGI. This CDR3 has 12 amino acids. Trimming removed 0 bases from V and 7 bases from J, with 7 bases in between. The CDR3 DNA reads TGTGCCAGCAGTTACTCGACGGGGGAGCAGTACTTC. Amino acid sequence: CASSYSTGEQYF.

The chain combines TRBV4-1 with TRBJ1-2, with D hard to call. The V gene lost 4 bases and the J gene lost 2 bases, with 14 bases spanning the gap. The CDR3 extends over 15 amino acids. CDR1 MGHRA and CDR2 YSYEKL come from the germline V gene. Here the CDR3 DNA reads TGCGCCAGCAGCCCCCTCGCACGGGGAAACTATGGCTACACCTTC. As protein: CASSPLARGNYGYTF.

This clonotype was found once. The junction does not match germline at one end; this may be a read error. The V gene is TRBV13, the J gene TRBJ1-1; D might be TRBD1 (5 bases). This CDR3 spans 17 amino acids. Looked up from germline, CDR1 is PRHDT and CDR2 is FYEKMQ (reference sequence). The CDR3 nucleotides are TGTGCCAGCAGTACGTACGGGACCCTTCGCCCTAACAATGAAGCTTTCTTT. Protein product: CASSTYGTLRPNNEAFF.